Shown below are 11 T cell receptor beta chains from a single sample sequenced in a study of early T cells in non-severe SARS-CoV-2 infection. TCRdb reprocessed the 5' RACE reads via MiXCR and lists one record per CDR3 protein. The sample lists some 30,000 distinct CDR3 sequences, approximately 6.3% occurring once. Specimen: whole blood. Source of these receptors: an adult who was a healthcare worker with PCR-confirmed SARS-CoV-2 infection or an uninfected control (not recorded which).

This clonotype showed up many times. This rearrangement joins TRBV18 to TRBJ2-7; D is uncertain. Germline CDR1 reads KGHSH; CDR2 reads LQKENI. V was cut by 0 bases and J by 3 bases, with 6 bases left in between. The CDR3 has 13 residues. The CDR3 bases are TGTGCCAGCTCACCACCAAGTGGCTACGAGCAGTACTTC. Encoded protein: CASSPPSGYEQYF. The full variable domain, rest sourced from reference TRBV18 and TRBJ2-7, is NAGVMQNPRHLVRRRGQEARLRCSPMKGHSHVYWYRQLPEEGLKFMVYLQKENIIDESGMPKERFSAEFPKEGPSILRIQQVVRGDSAAYFCASSPPSGYEQYFGPGTRLTVT.

This clonotype occurred a few times. The chain uses TRBV7-3 and TRBJ2-2; TRBD2 matches at 7 bases. CDR1 is SGHTA and CDR2 is FQGTGA in the germline V gene. The CDR3 runs to 16 residues. J gave up 4 bases and V 6 bases, and 11 bases lay outside the gene matches. The CDR3 loop reads CASSPRRERGTGELFF. CDR3 sequence (DNA): TGTGCCAGCAGTCCCCGGCGGGAGAGGGGCACCGGGGAGCTGTTTTTT.

This clonotype has a count of ten or more. The chain couples TRBV19 to TRBJ1-2, with 9 nucleotides matching TRBD1. The ends lost 5 bases at V and 4 bases at J; junction bases unmatched: 8. CDR1 and CDR2 from the germline V gene are LNHDA and SQIVND (reference sequence). The CDR3 is made up of 15 amino acids. CDR3 residues: CASSPKVDRGYGYTF. CDR3 bases: TGTGCCAGTAGTCCAAAGGTGGACAGGGGCTATGGCTACACCTTC.

In nucleotides, the CDR3 is TGTGCCAGCAGTGAAAGGGGTTCAGGAAACACCATATATTTT. This gives the protein CASSERGSGNTIYF. The chain uses TRBV6-1 and TRBJ1-3, with D maybe TRBD1 (5 bases). V was shortened by 2 bases and J by 4 bases, with 9 bases between the two germline ends. The CDR3 length is 14 residues. Germline V lookup: CDR1 MNHNS, CDR2 SASEGT.

In this sample, this clonotype turned up many times. The chain has TRBV11-1 and TRBJ2-1; D not resolved. The CDR3 is made up of 14 amino acids. CDR1 and CDR2 (germline): SGHAT, FQDESV (reference sequence). Trimming shortened V by 0 bases and J by 8 bases, and 11 bases separated the two germline ends. DNA for the CDR3: TGTGCCAGCAGCTTAGCGCTCCTGCGTCATGAGCAGTTCTTC. It yields the protein CASSLALLRHEQFF.

The rearrangement uses TRBV27 and TRBJ2-5; the D gene is possibly TRBD2 (5 bases). CDR3 size: 13 residues. CDR1 is MNHEY and CDR2 is SMNVEV in the germline V gene (reference sequence). Trimming took off 5 bases at V and 2 bases at J, with 9 bases between the two ends. The CDR3 DNA sequence: TGTGCCAGCAGTCAAGCGGAACAAGAGACCCAGTACTTC. Amino acid sequence: CASSQAEQETQYF.

This clonotype has a count of ten or more. The J gene is TRBJ2-7, the V gene TRBV19, with 7 bases identical to TRBD2. The ends lost 6 bases at V and 2 bases at J; junction bases unmatched: 7. The CDR3 runs to 14 residues. Germline CDR1 is LNHDA and CDR2 is SQIVND (reference sequence). CDR3 in amino acids: CASSTTGGPYEQYF. The CDR3, as DNA: TGTGCCAGTAGCACGACGGGGGGTCCCTACGAGCAGTACTTC.

This clonotype was seen repeatedly, ten times or more. The chain is built from TRBV15 and TRBJ2-7; 10 nucleotides match TRBD1. Germline CDR1 reads LNHNV; CDR2 reads YYDKDF (reference sequence). The CDR3 is made up of 14 amino acids. V lost 3 bases to trimming and J lost 3 bases; unmatched junction nucleotides: 2. The CDR3 sequence is CATSSWDRGYEQYF. The CDR3 nucleotides are TGTGCCACCAGCAGCTGGGACAGGGGCTACGAGCAGTACTTC.

This clonotype has ten or more counts. The gene calls are TRBV24-1 and TRBJ2-1; D may be TRBD1 (5 bases). The CDR3 is 12 amino acids. V dropped 9 bases and J dropped 6 bases, with 11 bases sitting between them. Germline CDR1 is KGHDR and CDR2 is SFDVKD. CDR3 sequence (DNA): TGTGCCACCTACTCCGACAGCAATGAGCAGTTCTTC. It encodes CATYSDSNEQFF.

With regard to this clonotype: With a much larger clone just one base away, this may be a read error. J is TRBJ2-1 and V is TRBV7-8; TRBD2 matches at 14 bases. The germline gives CDR1 SGHVS, CDR2 FQNEAQ. V trimming: 5 bases; J trimming: 9 bases; junction bases outside the gene matches: 3. The CDR3 spans 14 residues. CDR3 in amino acids: CASSPGLAGGEQFF. CDR3 DNA sequence: TGTGCCAGCAGCCCCGGACTAGCGGGAGGTGAGCAGTTCTTC.

This clonotype was observed many times. The rearrangement joins TRBV20-1 to TRBJ2-5; TRBD1 is a possible D gene (6 bases). The germline CDR1 and CDR2 sequences are DFQATT and SNEGSKA (reference sequence). Trimming stripped 6 bases from V and 3 bases from J, with 11 bases between. The CDR3 loop spans 12 amino acids. The CDR3 sequence is CSAGTPEETQYF. CDR3 nucleotide sequence: TGCAGTGCCGGGACACCTGAAGAGACCCAGTACTTC.